This TCR beta chain was captured in a study of T-cell memory formation after mild COVID-19. The study, taken as a whole, reports: Memory cells collected pre-infection included some clones that later responded, suggesting cross-reactive memory joined. Later expanders leaned CD4+, whereas clones that contracted between day 15 and 85 were balanced CD4/CD8.

Germline CDR1 reads SGDLS; CDR2 reads YYNGEE. V lost 4 bases and J lost 0, with 17 bases in between. This CDR3 spans 17 amino acids. It was 5'RACE with constant-segment primers that produced the TCR alpha and TCR beta cDNA libraries, which carried sample barcodes and UMIs. Each CDR3 protein gets one entry after TCRdb re-called the 5' RACE reads with MiXCR. This sample has fewer than 400,000 distinct CDR3 sequences, with about an eighth found just once. This clonotype has at least ten counts. The antigen is not known. The chain has TRBV9 and TRBJ2-1, with D tentatively TRBD2 (6 bases). The sample consisted of PBMCs or a T cell subset sorted from them (not recorded which). The source is a man aged 18 to 35 who had mild COVID-19 (a few samples of this study predate the infection). Cell type and time point are not known. The DNA of the CDR3 is TGTGCCAGCAGCCCGGGGGTTCTAGTAAACTCCTACAATGAGCAGTTCTTC. Translation gives CASSPGVLVNSYNEQFF.